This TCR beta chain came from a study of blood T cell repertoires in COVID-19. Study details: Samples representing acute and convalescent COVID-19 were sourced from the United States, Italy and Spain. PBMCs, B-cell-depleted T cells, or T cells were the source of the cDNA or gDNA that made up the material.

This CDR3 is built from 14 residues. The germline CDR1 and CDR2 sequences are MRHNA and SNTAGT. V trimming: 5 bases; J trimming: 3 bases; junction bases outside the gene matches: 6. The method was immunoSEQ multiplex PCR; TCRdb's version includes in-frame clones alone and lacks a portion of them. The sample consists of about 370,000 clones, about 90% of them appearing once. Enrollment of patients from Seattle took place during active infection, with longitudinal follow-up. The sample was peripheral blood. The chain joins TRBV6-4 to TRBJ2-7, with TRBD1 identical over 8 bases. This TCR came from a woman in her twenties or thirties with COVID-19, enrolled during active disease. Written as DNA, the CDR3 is TGTGCCAGCAGTCCCGGACAGGGAAACTACGAGCAGTACTTC. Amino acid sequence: CASSPGQGNYEQYF.